These 27 T cell receptor beta chains were sequenced from one sample in a study of cytomegalovirus exposure and HLA in healthy donors. The PCR was carried out with 60 Vbeta primers and 13 Jbeta primers. Sequenced by immunoSEQ multiplex PCR; TCRdb stores in-frame clones only, minus some. The table has 90,000 to 150,000 clones, roughly 69% seen once; the top ten hold approximately 8.2%. The sample comprised PBMCs. These receptors were taken from a woman between 40 and 55 years old in good health and CMV-seropositive.

The V gene is TRBV13, the J gene TRBJ1-2; perhaps TRBD1 as D (5 bases). The V and J ends lost 0 bases and 4 bases respectively, with 6 bases between them. CDR1 is PRHDT and CDR2 is FYEKMQ in the germline V gene (reference sequence). The CDR3 contains 13 residues. The CDR3 sequence is CASSLGRAYGYTF. DNA for the CDR3: TGTGCCAGCAGCTTAGGCAGGGCCTATGGCTACACCTTC.

The gene calls are TRBV5-1 and TRBJ1-1, with 10 bases that match TRBD1. Germline values: CDR1 SGHRS, CDR2 YFSETQ. This CDR3 has 17 residues. The V and J ends lost 2 bases and 2 bases, in that order; junction bases with no gene match: 9. The CDR3 reads CASSLMTGGAGNTEAFF. DNA for the CDR3: TGCGCCAGCAGCTTAATGACAGGGGGCGCAGGAAACACTGAAGCTTTCTTT. The full variable domain, with the rest looked up from reference TRBV5-1 and TRBJ1-1, is KAGVTQTPRYLIKTRGQQVTLSCSPISGHRSVSWYQQTPGQGLQFLFEYFSETQRNKGNFPGRFSGRQFSNSRSEMNVSTLELGDSALYLCASSLMTGGAGNTEAFFGQGTRLTVV.

The chain carries TRBV6-5 and TRBJ1-2; D is uncertain. CDR3 size: 11 residues. The V end was cut by 10 bases, the J end by 5 bases, with 11 bases between. CDR1 and CDR2 (germline): MNHEY, SVGAGI. The CDR3 protein is CATVAEYGYTF. The CDR3 DNA reads as TGTGCCACCGTGGCGGAGTATGGCTACACCTTC.

The chain recombines TRBV7-2 with TRBJ1-2; perhaps TRBD1 as D (5 bases). The CDR3 runs 9 residues. The V end lost 8 bases, the J end lost 7 bases, and 5 bases lay between the germline ends. Germline V gene data show CDR1 as SGHTA and CDR2 as FQGNSA. The DNA for the CDR3 is TGTGCCAGCGGGGCTGGCTACACCTTC. Its protein product is CASGAGYTF.

The chain is built from TRBV10-3 and TRBJ2-5, with 7 bases lining up with TRBD2. The CDR3 covers 15 residues. Trimming cost V 2 bases and J 5 bases; bases outside gene matches: 8. CDR1 and CDR2 (germline): ENHRY, SYGVKD. The CDR3 reads CAISEGAGRRETQYF. The CDR3 DNA reads TGTGCCATCAGTGAGGGAGCGGGGAGGCGGGAGACCCAGTACTTC.

This chain links TRBV29-1 with TRBJ2-7, with 8 positions matching TRBD1. J lost 0 bases, V lost 7 bases, and 5 bases had no gene match. Germline CDR1 reads SQVTM; CDR2 reads ANQGSEA. The CDR3 totals 13 residues. The CDR3 DNA sequence: TGCAGCGCCGGGACAGGCAACTCCTACGAGCAGTACTTC. It encodes CSAGTGNSYEQYF.

On this clone itself: One junction end disagrees with the germline gene, perhaps due to a read error. The V gene is TRBV7-3, the J gene TRBJ2-1; TRBD1 matches at 9 bases. In germline, CDR1 is SGHTA, CDR2 FQGTGA. The CDR3 consists of 19 residues. The CDR3 protein is CASSPRRGSRDRVYDEQFF. The CDR3 nucleotides read TGTGCCAGCAGCCCGCGTAGGGGTAGCAGGGACAGGGTCTACGATGAGCAGTTCTTC.

The chain has TRBV7-6 and TRBJ1-1; 7 nucleotides agree with TRBD1. The CDR3 spans 14 residues. The germline gives CDR1 SGHVS, CDR2 FNYEAQ. With V trimmed by 1 base and J by 5 bases, 4 bases remained unmatched. CDR3 amino acids: CASSLGQGKTEAFF. DNA for the CDR3: TGTGCCAGCAGCTTAGGACAGGGAAAGACTGAAGCTTTCTTT.

The genes are TRBV7-9 and TRBJ2-3; TRBD2 might be the D (6 bases). Germline V gene sequence: CDR1 SEHNR, CDR2 FQNEAQ (reference sequence). V lost 5 bases, J lost 2 bases, and 11 bases lay in between. The CDR3 is 14 amino acids. CDR3 loop: CASSTRTTTDTQYF. In DNA form, the CDR3 reads TGTGCCAGCAGCACAAGGACTACCACAGATACGCAGTATTTT.

The V and J genes are TRBV10-3 and TRBJ1-5; 9 bases agree with TRBD1. The CDR3 runs 13 residues. Germline V gene sequence: CDR1 ENHRY, CDR2 SYGVKD. V shed 6 bases, J shed 6 bases, and the junction held 3 bases outside the gene matches. CDR3 sequence (DNA): TGTGCCATCAGACAGGGGGCAGGTCAGCCCCAGCATTTT. This codes for CAIRQGAGQPQHF.

This clone was observed a handful of times. V and J are TRBV7-3 and TRBJ2-7, with TRBD1 identical over 10 bases. This CDR3 contains 14 residues. Germline loops: CDR1 SGHTA, CDR2 FQGTGA. V trimming: 5 bases; J trimming: 4 bases; junction bases outside the gene matches: 5. CDR3 sequence (DNA): TGTGCCAGCAGCCCGGACAGGGGGGTTTACGAGCAGTACTTC. Amino acids: CASSPDRGVYEQYF.

The chain is built from TRBV9 and TRBJ1-1, with a weak D call TRBD1 (6 bases). The CDR3 covers 13 residues. V was shortened by 5 bases and J by 3 bases, with 11 bases between the two germline ends. Germline V CDR1 and CDR2: SGDLS, YYNGEE. CDR3 in DNA: TGTGCCAGCAGTAAAAAGGGGGACACTGAAGCTTTCTTT. Its translation is CASSKKGDTEAFF.

The rearrangement links TRBV2 to TRBJ2-1; 9 bases align to TRBD1. Losses at the gene ends were 1 base for V and 8 bases for J; bases not matched to a gene: 6. In germline, CDR1 is SNHLY, CDR2 FYNNEI. This CDR3 comprises 15 residues. The DNA of the CDR3 is TGTGCCAGCAGTGAAGGGGGACAGGGTCAACATGAGCAGTTCTTC. Translating it yields CASSEGGQGQHEQFF.

The chain recombines TRBV7-2 with TRBJ2-7; D possibly corresponds to TRBD1 (6 bases). Per germline, CDR1 SGHTA and CDR2 FQGNSA. Trimming left V 6 bases short and J 3 bases short, with 18 bases between. CDR3 size: 15 residues. The CDR3 protein is CASSYDRNSLYEQYF. DNA of the CDR3: TGTGCCAGCAGTTACGACAGGAATTCGCTCTACGAGCAGTACTTC.

The CDR3 loop reads CASSVLSTAINQPQHF. DNA of the CDR3: TGTGCCAGCAGTGTTCTGTCGACAGCGATCAATCAGCCCCAGCATTTT. This chain links TRBV6-1 with TRBJ1-5; D may be TRBD1 (5 bases). This CDR3 is built from 16 residues. The V end lost 4 bases, the J end lost 3 bases, and 16 bases lay between the germline ends. Germline V gene data show CDR1 as MNHNS and CDR2 as SASEGT.

This clone showed up just a few times. V and J are TRBV9 and TRBJ1-5, with 7 bases identical to TRBD1. The CDR3 is 17 residues long. After removal of 1 base from V and 7 bases from J, the junction contained 14 bases not matched to a gene. Germline CDR1 SGDLS, CDR2 YYNGEE. CDR3 nucleotides: TGTGCCAGCAGCGTACTTCTGACTCGACAGGGCTCCCAGCCCCAGCATTTT. Protein product: CASSVLLTRQGSQPQHF.

This chain uses TRBV6-5 with TRBJ2-5; D is perhaps TRBD1 (5 bases). The CDR3 is 14 amino acids. Germline loops: CDR1 MNHEY, CDR2 SVGAGI. V gave up 4 bases and J gave up 5 bases, with 14 bases separating them. The CDR3 region is CASSFQGVGETQYF. The CDR3 DNA is TGTGCCAGCAGTTTCCAAGGGGTTGGGGAGACCCAGTACTTC.

This chain joins TRBV25-1 and TRBJ2-2; the match to TRBD1 covers 7 bases. Losses at the gene ends were 6 bases for V and 5 bases for J; bases not matched to a gene: 6. The CDR3 covers 14 residues. The germline gives CDR1 MGHDK, CDR2 SYGVNS. CDR3 DNA sequence: TGTGCCAGCAGACGACAGGGTTCGACCGGGGAGCTGTTTTTT. Translating gives CASRRQGSTGELFF.

The chain recombines TRBV5-1 with TRBJ1-2, with 7 bases that match TRBD1. Germline assignment: CDR1 SGHRS and CDR2 YFSETQ. The CDR3 loop spans 15 amino acids. J was trimmed by 1 base and V by 4 bases; bases with no gene match: 7. DNA for the CDR3: TGCGCCAGCAGCCCGGACCAGGGGGGTAACTATGGCTACACCTTC. It encodes CASSPDQGGNYGYTF.

The table lists this clone with a count of one. The chain couples TRBV7-2 to TRBJ1-6; 7 positions match TRBD1. The trim removed 2 bases at V and 8 bases at J, leaving 12 bases unmatched. This CDR3 is built from 17 residues. Germline V lookup: CDR1 SGHTA, CDR2 FQGNSA. Written as DNA, the CDR3 is TGTGCCAGCAGCTTATTACAGGGGACGTTGTCCCATTCACCCCTCCACTTT. This encodes CASSLLQGTLSHSPLHF.

This clone was recorded a few times. This chain uses TRBV20-1 with TRBJ2-7; no definite D call. The CDR3 loop spans 11 amino acids. Germline V gene lookup returns CDR1 DFQATT and CDR2 SNEGSKA (reference sequence). The V end was cut by 6 bases, the J end by 0 bases, with 6 bases between. The CDR3 region is CSALLSYEQYF. CDR3 nucleotide sequence: TGCAGTGCGTTACTCTCCTACGAGCAGTACTTC.

The gene calls are TRBV7-9 and TRBJ1-1; D gene ambiguous. V was shortened by 1 base and J by 10 bases, with 13 bases between the two germline ends. The germline CDR1 and CDR2 sequences are SEHNR and FQNEAQ (reference sequence). CDR3 length: 13 residues. CDR3 amino acids: CASSLGGSAGAFF. CDR3 in DNA: TGTGCCAGCAGCTTAGGTGGGTCCGCGGGAGCTTTCTTT. The whole variable domain, remainder taken from reference TRBV7-9 and TRBJ1-1, is DTGVSQNPRHKITKRGQNVTFRCDPISEHNRLYWYRQTLGQGPEFLTYFQNEAQLEKSRLLSDRFSAERPKGSFSTLEIQRTEQGDSAMYLCASSLGGSAGAFFGQGTRLTVV.

V usage is TRBV5-1 and J usage is TRBJ2-3; 7 bases align to TRBD2. The CDR3 has 15 amino acids. Germline V gene sequence: CDR1 SGHRS, CDR2 YFSETQ. J was trimmed by 2 bases and V by 7 bases; bases with no gene match: 10. The CDR3 spells CASGSTGGVTDTQYF. The CDR3 DNA reads as TGCGCCAGCGGGAGTACTGGGGGGGTCACAGATACGCAGTATTTT.

As to this clone: Germline is not matched at one junction end, which may reflect a read error. The V and J genes are TRBV29-1 and TRBJ1-3; D remains unclear. This CDR3 is built from 14 residues. The germline V gene has CDR1 SQVTM and CDR2 ANQGSEA. CDR3 protein: CSVDSAGTGNTIYF. The CDR3 bases are TGCAGCGTTGATTCCGCGGGTACTGGGAACACCATATATTTT.

V and J are TRBV6-5 and TRBJ1-2, with unresolved D. Germline CDR1 and CDR2: MNHEY and SVGAGI. This CDR3 has 14 residues. Trimming pared 7 bases from V and 4 bases from J, leaving 16 bases between. As DNA, the CDR3 is TGTGCCAGCACCCGAGGGAGGATGTCCTATGGCTACACCTTC. Protein product: CASTRGRMSYGYTF.

The chain joins TRBV10-3 to TRBJ2-1; TRBD2 matches 11 bases. Germline lookup yields CDR1 ENHRY and CDR2 SYGVKD. The CDR3 is 18 residues long. As DNA, the CDR3 is TGTGCTCACAAAGGCCTAGCGGGGGGCTTCAGCTCCTACAATGAGCAGTTCTTC. This encodes CAHKGLAGGFSSYNEQFF.

The chain employs TRBV7-9 and TRBJ1-6, with D tentatively TRBD1 (6 bases). The CDR3 is 16 amino acids. The germline V gene encodes CDR1 SEHNR and CDR2 FQNEAQ (reference sequence). Trimming took off 1 base at V and 9 bases at J, with 16 bases between the two ends. CDR3 in DNA: TGTGCCAGCAGCTTAGGGAGAGGACAGACAACTTCACCCCTCCACTTT. Its translation: CASSLGRGQTTSPLHF.